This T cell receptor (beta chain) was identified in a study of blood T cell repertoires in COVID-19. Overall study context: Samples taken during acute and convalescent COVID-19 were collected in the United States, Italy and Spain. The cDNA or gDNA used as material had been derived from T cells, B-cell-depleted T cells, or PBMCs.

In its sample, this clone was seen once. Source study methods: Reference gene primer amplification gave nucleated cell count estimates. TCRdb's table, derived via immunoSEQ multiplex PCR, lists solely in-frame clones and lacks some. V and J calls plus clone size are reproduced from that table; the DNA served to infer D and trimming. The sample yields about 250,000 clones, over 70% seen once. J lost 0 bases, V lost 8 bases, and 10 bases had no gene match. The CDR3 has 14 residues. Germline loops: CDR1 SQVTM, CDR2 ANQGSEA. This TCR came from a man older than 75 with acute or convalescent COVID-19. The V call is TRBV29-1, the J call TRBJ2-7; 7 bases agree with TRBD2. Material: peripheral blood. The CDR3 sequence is CSCSAGVASYEQYF. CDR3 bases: TGCAGCTGTTCCGCGGGGGTTGCCTCCTACGAGCAGTACTTC.